This is a list of T cell receptor beta chains from one sample in a study of molecular identifiers for immune sequencing clone quantification. MiXCR, applied by TCRdb to the PCR reads, yields one record per CDR3 protein. This sample has some 580,000 distinct CDR3 sequences; 25% occur once, and the top ten carry about 0.81%. The material sequenced was naive CD8+ T cells from blood, with Jurkat cell RNA spiked in. These receptors came from a human donor in good health. Some libraries in this study had Jurkat cell RNA spiked in. CDR3s include the opening cysteine and the closing phenylalanine or tryptophan. D genes are given only for firm matches. Clone size is not always given. Where it is, it says once, few, many or a class for expanded clones.

v_gene: TRBV14
abundance: many
j_gene: TRBJ2-5
d_gene: -
CDR3nt: TGTGCCAGCAGCCAAGATGGCCCAATGAGGATGGAGACCCAGTACTTC
CDR3aa: CASSQDGPMRMETQYF

v_gene: TRBV19
abundance: -
j_gene: TRBJ2-1
d_gene: TRBD2
CDR3nt: TGTGCCAGTTATGGCGGGAGTGGGAATGAGCAGTTCTTC
CDR3aa: CASYGGSGNEQFF

v_gene: TRBV12-3/TRBV12-4
abundance: -
j_gene: TRBJ2-1
d_gene: TRBD2
CDR3nt: TGTGCGAGCAGGCCGCCTAGCGGAGTGGATAATGAGCAGTTCTTC
CDR3aa: CASRPPSGVDNEQFF

v_gene: TRBV6-5
abundance: -
j_gene: TRBJ1-1
d_gene: -
CDR3nt: TGTGCCAGCACCCCACTCCCGGGCAAGAACACTGAAGCTTTCTTT
CDR3aa: CASTPLPGKNTEAFF

v_gene: TRBV6-1
abundance: few
j_gene: TRBJ2-7
d_gene: -
CDR3nt: TGTGCCACCAGTCTGGTCCCTTCCCAATACGAGCAGTACTTC
CDR3aa: CATSLVPSQYEQYF

v_gene: TRBV7-9
abundance: few
j_gene: TRBJ1-1
d_gene: -
CDR3nt: TGTGCCAGCAGCTTCCCCGGAGGGGTGGCGGCTTTCTTT
CDR3aa: CASSFPGGVAAFF

v_gene: TRBV20-1
abundance: many
j_gene: TRBJ2-2
d_gene: -
CDR3nt: TGCAGTGCCGTGGGGACACAAGGCCCCGGGGAGCTGTTTTTT
CDR3aa: CSAVGTQGPGELFF

v_gene: TRBV12-2
abundance: -
j_gene: TRBJ1-3
d_gene: -
CDR3nt: TGTGCAAGTCGCTTATGGACAGGGCGCTCTGGAAACACCATATATTTT
CDR3aa: CASRLWTGRSGNTIYF

v_gene: TRBV4-1
abundance: -
j_gene: TRBJ1-5
d_gene: -
CDR3nt: TGCGCCAGCAGCCAAGATTTGGCAGGAGGTCAGCCCCAGCATTTT
CDR3aa: CASSQDLAGGQPQHF

v_gene: TRBV7-8
abundance: many
j_gene: TRBJ2-6
d_gene: TRBD2
CDR3nt: TGTGCCACCCGGGGGGGAATAGCTGGGGCCAACGTCCTGACTTTC
CDR3aa: CATRGGIAGANVLTF

v_gene: TRBV27
abundance: -
j_gene: TRBJ1-6
d_gene: -
CDR3nt: TGTGCCAGCAGTTTACAGTATAATTCACCCCTCCACTTT
CDR3aa: CASSLQYNSPLHF

v_gene: TRBV7-4
abundance: many
j_gene: TRBJ1-6
d_gene: -
CDR3nt: TGTGCCAGCAGCTTACGTTCACCCCTCCACTTT
CDR3aa: CASSLRSPLHF

v_gene: TRBV27
abundance: few
j_gene: TRBJ1-1
d_gene: -
CDR3nt: TGTGCCAGCAGAGACATTATGAACACTGAAGCTTTCTTT
CDR3aa: CASRDIMNTEAFF

v_gene: TRBV10-1
abundance: -
j_gene: TRBJ2-3
d_gene: -
CDR3nt: TGCGCCAGCAGTGGGCCCCGGTCCACAGATACGCAGTATTTT
CDR3aa: CASSGPRSTDTQYF

v_gene: TRBV7-9
abundance: once
j_gene: TRBJ2-1
d_gene: TRBD2
CDR3nt: TGTACCAGCAGCTTAGTCAGCGGGAGGATCTCCTACAATGAGCAGTTCTTC
CDR3aa: CTSSLVSGRISYNEQFF

v_gene: TRBV28
abundance: few
j_gene: TRBJ1-6
d_gene: -
CDR3nt: TGTGCCAGCAGTTTGTCCCGCGAGACCCTCCACTTT
CDR3aa: CASSLSRETLHF

v_gene: TRBV15
abundance: -
j_gene: TRBJ2-1
d_gene: TRBD2
CDR3nt: TGTGCCACCAGCATCCACCCGGCGGGAGGGACGAGTGAGCAGTTCTTC
CDR3aa: CATSIHPAGGTSEQFF

v_gene: TRBV9
abundance: -
j_gene: TRBJ2-3
d_gene: -
CDR3nt: TGTGCCCGCTCGTGGGTCCGGGGCGGGCCAGATACGCAGTATTTT
CDR3aa: CARSWVRGGPDTQYF

v_gene: TRBV7-9
abundance: few
j_gene: TRBJ2-2
d_gene: TRBD2
CDR3nt: TGTGCCAGCAGTCCTAGCGGGAGGTACACCGGGGAGCTGTTTTTT
CDR3aa: CASSPSGRYTGELFF

v_gene: TRBV28
abundance: -
j_gene: TRBJ1-6
d_gene: -
CDR3nt: TGTGCCAGCAGTCCCCGGACAAGACTCCTGGAGAATTCACCCCTCCACTTT
CDR3aa: CASSPRTRLLENSPLHF

v_gene: TRBV30
abundance: few
j_gene: TRBJ2-7
d_gene: -
CDR3nt: TGTGCCTGGAGTGTGGGCCTTGGGGGCGACGAGCAGTACTTC
CDR3aa: CAWSVGLGGDEQYF

v_gene: TRBV12-3/TRBV12-4
abundance: -
j_gene: TRBJ2-5
d_gene: -
CDR3nt: TGTGCCAGCAGTTTTGGGCGGGGAACCTACCAAGAGACCCAGTACTTC
CDR3aa: CASSFGRGTYQETQYF

v_gene: TRBV12-3/TRBV12-4
abundance: -
j_gene: TRBJ2-7
d_gene: -
CDR3nt: TGTGCCAGCAGGTCTCTCGGCCACGAGCAGTACTTC
CDR3aa: CASRSLGHEQYF

v_gene: TRBV9
abundance: -
j_gene: TRBJ1-4
d_gene: -
CDR3nt: TGTGCCGGCAGCGCCAGACACGCTGGAAAACTGTTTTTT
CDR3aa: CAGSARHAGKLFF

v_gene: TRBV12-3/TRBV12-4
abundance: many
j_gene: TRBJ2-3
d_gene: TRBD2
CDR3nt: TGTGCCAGCCAACCCACGGCTAGCGGGAGTCAGGATACGCAGTATTTT
CDR3aa: CASQPTASGSQDTQYF

v_gene: TRBV20-1
abundance: few
j_gene: TRBJ1-1
d_gene: -
CDR3nt: TGCAGTGCTCCAAAGGGGGGTTCTGTCACTGAAGCTTTCTTT
CDR3aa: CSAPKGGSVTEAFF

v_gene: TRBV24-1
abundance: few
j_gene: TRBJ2-5
d_gene: -
CDR3nt: TGTGCCACCAGTGATTCCAGGGGGGTGTTGGAGACCCAGTACTTC
CDR3aa: CATSDSRGVLETQYF

v_gene: TRBV28
abundance: many
j_gene: TRBJ2-3
d_gene: -
CDR3nt: TGTGCCAGCAGTAAATACAGGGACAGCACAGATACGCAGTATTTT
CDR3aa: CASSKYRDSTDTQYF

v_gene: TRBV4-3
abundance: many
j_gene: TRBJ2-7
d_gene: -
CDR3nt: TGCGCCAGCAGCCAAGACGCTAAGTGGAGCGGCTACGAGCAGTACTTC
CDR3aa: CASSQDAKWSGYEQYF

v_gene: TRBV4-3
abundance: -
j_gene: TRBJ2-2
d_gene: -
CDR3nt: TGCGCCAGCAGCCAAGATCTCTCGGGGGGCGGAACCGGGGAGCTGTTTTTT
CDR3aa: CASSQDLSGGGTGELFF

v_gene: TRBV20-1
abundance: few
j_gene: TRBJ2-1
d_gene: -
CDR3nt: TGCAGTGCTAGAACGGGAAGGAATGAGCAGTTCTTC
CDR3aa: CSARTGRNEQFF

v_gene: TRBV6-6
abundance: many
j_gene: TRBJ1-1
d_gene: -
CDR3nt: TGTGCCAGCAGTTACCAGTCGGGAGCTTTGGAAGCTTTCTTT
CDR3aa: CASSYQSGALEAFF

v_gene: TRBV20-1
abundance: -
j_gene: TRBJ1-6
d_gene: -
CDR3nt: TGCAGTGCTAGAGAGGTTGGGGATTACTATAATTCACCCCTCCACTTT
CDR3aa: CSAREVGDYYNSPLHF

v_gene: TRBV9
abundance: -
j_gene: TRBJ1-3
d_gene: -
CDR3nt: TGTGCCAGCAGCCCCTTTCTGGGCTCTGGAAACACCATATATTTT
CDR3aa: CASSPFLGSGNTIYF

v_gene: TRBV11-2
abundance: many
j_gene: TRBJ2-4
d_gene: TRBD1
CDR3nt: TGTGCCAGCAGAATCGGGACAGGGGTTGACATTCAGTACTTC
CDR3aa: CASRIGTGVDIQYF

v_gene: TRBV19
abundance: few
j_gene: TRBJ2-3
d_gene: TRBD2
CDR3nt: TGTGCCAGTACAGTAGCGGGGAGCCGCACAGATACGCAGTATTTT
CDR3aa: CASTVAGSRTDTQYF

v_gene: TRBV21-1
abundance: -
j_gene: TRBJ2-7
d_gene: -
CDR3nt: TGTGCCAGCAGCGCAAAACAACAGGAGGAGCAGTACTTC
CDR3aa: CASSAKQQEEQYF

v_gene: TRBV5-1
abundance: many
j_gene: TRBJ2-3
d_gene: TRBD2
CDR3nt: TGCGCCAGCAGCTGGTTAGCGGGAGGGGGAGATACGCAGTATTTT
CDR3aa: CASSWLAGGGDTQYF